Detailed here is one T cell receptor (beta chain). The antigen is not known. Generated by immunoSEQ multiplex PCR, the TCRdb table keeps only in-frame clones and is missing some. This table has 120,000 or so clones, roughly nine tenths appearing once. These data originate in a study of T cell responses to AZD1222 COVID-19 vaccine. Findings of the study overall: Repertoire sampling occurred only after the peak T cell response.

The sequenced sample was peripheral blood, obtained on day 0 of AZD1222 vaccination. This clonotype was sampled from an adult in good health.

This CDR3 is CSVGDPYEKLFF. In nucleotides, the CDR3 is TGCAGCGTTGGGGACCCCTATGAAAAACTGTTTTTT. The chain uses TRBV29-1 and TRBJ1-4; D perhaps matches TRBD1 (5 bases). V was clipped by 4 bases and J by 6 bases, with 9 bases between them. The CDR3 runs to 12 residues. The germline gives CDR1 SQVTM, CDR2 ANQGSEA. Complete variable domain (other parts from reference TRBV29-1 and TRBJ1-4): SAVISQKPSRDICQRGTSLTIQCQVDSQVTMMFWYRQQPGQSLTLIATANQGSEATYESGFVIDKFPISRPNLTFSTLTVSNMSPEDSSIYLCSVGDPYEKLFFGSGTQLSVL.